This T cell receptor beta chain is drawn from a study of radiotherapy plus CTLA-4 blockade in lung cancer. This table comes from immunoSEQ multiplex PCR, and its TCRdb copy is limited to in-frame clones, with some not included. In the table there are approximately 90,000 clones, 83% of which are singletons. Study results and limitations: Best predicting response, reportedly, were early blood T cell clone dynamics, with interferon-beta. The study found tumor-derived TCR clones expanded in blood after radiotherapy plus ipilimumab.

Ipilimumab-mediated CTLA-4 blockade plus focal radiation was given to patients having chemo-refractory metastatic non-small-cell lung cancer. As concerns this clone: The antigen is unknown.

The receptor was derived from a human donor with non-small cell lung cancer who had stable disease on radiotherapy plus ipilimumab. The source material was peripheral blood, sampled from a patient treated with radiotherapy plus ipilimumab.

Here the CDR3 DNA reads TGTGCCAGCAGCTCCACGTACGAGCAGTACTTC. Translation: CASSSTYEQYF. The chain links TRBV7-8 to TRBJ2-7; D ambiguous. CDR1 is SGHVS and CDR2 is FQNEAQ in the germline V gene. With 4 bases removed from V and 4 bases from J, the gap between germline ends came to 5 bases. The CDR3 runs to 11 residues.